Listed here are 8 T cell receptor beta chains from one sample, sequenced in a study of cytotoxic CD8 clonotypes in ibrutinib-treated CLL. Sequencing used immunoSEQ multiplex PCR; TCRdb keeps in-frame clones, though not all of them. The sample yields 130,000 or so clones, roughly 80% seen once. The source material was PBMCs, sampled after 12 months of ibrutinib treatment. The receptors come from a human donor with chronic lymphocytic leukemia.

This chain joins TRBV5-6 and TRBJ2-7, with 7 bases identical to TRBD1. Germline-derived CDR1 and CDR2 are SGHDT and YYEEEE. V was pared by 0 bases and J by 6 bases, with 6 bases of the junction left unmatched. The CDR3 contains 14 residues. The chain's CDR3 is CASSLAWAGGEQYF. The CDR3 coding sequence is TGTGCCAGCAGCTTGGCCTGGGCAGGGGGCGAGCAGTACTTC.

As for this clone: The same CDR3 is also encoded by other DNA sequences in this sample. V gene TRBV9 combines with J gene TRBJ2-2; the D gene is possibly TRBD1 (6 bases). V gave up 0 bases and J gave up 4 bases, with 7 bases separating them. The CDR3 is made up of 14 amino acids. Germline CDR1 SGDLS, CDR2 YYNGEE. DNA for the CDR3: TGTGCCAGCAGCGTAGGAGGGGGCACCGGGGAGCTGTTTTTT. Its protein is CASSVGGGTGELFF.

This sequence joins TRBV5-1 and TRBJ2-4, with 9 bases lining up with TRBD1. The CDR3 spans 17 residues. The germline V gene has CDR1 SGHRS and CDR2 YFSETQ. V trimming: 0 bases; J trimming: 5 bases; junction bases outside the gene matches: 9. The CDR3 DNA reads as TGCGCCAGCAGCTTGGCTGGGATGGGACAGGGACAAAACATTCAGTACTTC. Its translation is CASSLAGMGQGQNIQYF.

Here the CDR3 reads CASSLQGRGGYTF. DNA for the CDR3: TGTGCCAGCAGTCTACAGGGCCGGGGTGGCTACACCTTC. The J gene is TRBJ1-2, the V gene TRBV27; D perhaps matches TRBD1 (6 bases). The CDR3 has 13 residues. From germline, CDR1 is MNHEY and CDR2 SMNVEV (reference sequence). V lost 5 bases and J 7 bases, leaving 14 bases between the germline ends.

The rearrangement joins TRBV4-2 to TRBJ2-7, with 9 bases that match TRBD2. V was pared by 4 bases and J by 5 bases, with 12 bases of the junction left unmatched. The CDR3 is 16 amino acids. Per the germline V gene, CDR1 is LGHNA and CDR2 is YNFKEQ. DNA for the CDR3: TGTGCCAGCAGCCCCTTTTTGGGGACTAGCAACGACGAGCAGTACTTC. Residues: CASSPFLGTSNDEQYF.

This rearrangement joins TRBV15 to TRBJ2-3, with 7 nucleotides matching TRBD1. This CDR3 is built from 16 residues. Losses at the gene ends were 2 bases for V and 2 bases for J; bases not matched to a gene: 7. Looked up from germline, CDR1 is LNHNV and CDR2 is YYDKDF (reference sequence). CDR3 sequence (DNA): TGTGCCACCAGCAGAAGAGACAGGGATTACACAGATACGCAGTATTTT. Its protein is CATSRRDRDYTDTQYF.

The V gene is TRBV4-3, the J gene TRBJ1-2; D not certain. The CDR3 consists of 11 residues. The germline V gene has CDR1 LGHNA and CDR2 YSLEER. The V gene lost 3 bases and the J gene lost 1 base, with 0 bases spanning the gap. The CDR3 nucleotides read TGCGCCAGCAGCCATAACTATGGCTACACCTTC. Amino acids: CASSHNYGYTF.

The gene calls are TRBV5-6 and TRBJ1-2; D uncertain. The CDR3 is 12 amino acids. Germline V gene lookup returns CDR1 SGHDT and CDR2 YYEEEE. V lost 4 bases and J 5 bases, leaving 9 bases between the germline ends. The CDR3 reads CASSPYPYGYTF. The CDR3 region has the DNA TGTGCCAGCAGCCCATACCCATATGGCTACACCTTC.